The clone carrying this T cell receptor (beta chain) was seen once. J lost 5 bases, V lost 6 bases, and 6 bases had no gene match. Germline-derived CDR1 and CDR2 are SGHNT and YENEEA. The CDR3 has 15 residues. The source of the sample is a study of blood T cell repertoires in COVID-19. Measured with immunoSEQ multiplex PCR; TCRdb has only the in-frame clones, and not every one. The table shows some 530,000 clones, with 70% to 90% occurring only once. The source is a human donor in a cohort sampled during active COVID-19. The chain combines TRBV11-3 with TRBJ2-2; 10 bases align to TRBD2. The specimen sequenced was peripheral blood. The CDR3 spells CASRPGLAETGELFF. CDR3 DNA sequence: TGTGCCAGCAGGCCAGGACTAGCGGAAACCGGGGAGCTGTTTTTT. Full variable domain (remainder filled in from reference TRBV11-3 and TRBJ2-2): EAGVVQSPRYKIIEKKQPVAFWCNPISGHNTLYWYLQNLGQGPELLIRYENEEAVDDSQLPKDRFSAERLKGVDSTLKIQPAELGDSAVYLCASRPGLAETGELFFGEGSRLTVL.